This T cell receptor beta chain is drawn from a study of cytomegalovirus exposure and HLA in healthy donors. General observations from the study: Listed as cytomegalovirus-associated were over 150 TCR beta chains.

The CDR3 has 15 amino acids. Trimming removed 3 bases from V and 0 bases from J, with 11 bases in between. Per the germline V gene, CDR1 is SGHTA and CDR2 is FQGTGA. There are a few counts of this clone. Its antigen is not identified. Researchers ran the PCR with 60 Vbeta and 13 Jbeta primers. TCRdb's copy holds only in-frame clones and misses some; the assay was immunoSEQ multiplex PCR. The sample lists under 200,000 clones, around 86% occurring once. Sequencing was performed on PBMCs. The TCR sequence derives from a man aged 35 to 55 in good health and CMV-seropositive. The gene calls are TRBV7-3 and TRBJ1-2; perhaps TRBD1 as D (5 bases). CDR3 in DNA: TGTGCCAGCAGCTTCTCGACAGTTACTAACTATGGCTACACCTTC. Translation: CASSFSTVTNYGYTF.